These 18 T cell receptor beta chains share one sample of origin, sequenced in a study of T cell responses to AZD1222 COVID-19 vaccine. TCRdb's copy holds only in-frame clones and misses some; the assay was immunoSEQ multiplex PCR. The repertoire has approximately 190,000 clones, more than 80% of them found once; the top ten carry approximately 4%. The sample here was peripheral blood, taken 28 days after the second dose of the MenACWY control vaccine. The receptor source for this set is an adult who received the MenACWY meningococcal vaccine as a control.

The chain joins TRBV5-1 to TRBJ1-6, with a tentative D call TRBD1 (5 bases). The germline V gene has CDR1 SGHRS and CDR2 YFSETQ. This CDR3 spans 15 amino acids. Trimming left V 4 bases short and J 7 bases short, with 15 bases between. The chain's CDR3 is CASSKVQGENSPLHF. As DNA, the CDR3 is TGCGCCAGCAGCAAAGTTCAGGGTGAGAATTCACCCCTCCACTTT.

V usage is TRBV19 and J usage is TRBJ1-2; a possible D gene is TRBD1 (6 bases). Germline V gives CDR1 LNHDA, CDR2 SQIVND (reference sequence). This CDR3 comprises 15 residues. Deletions cut 9 bases from V and 6 bases from J, with 23 bases between. The CDR3 coding sequence is TGTGCCAGCACACCCACCTGGGGGGCCCCGCATGGCTACACCTTC. Its protein is CASTPTWGAPHGYTF. Supplemented by reference TRBV19 and TRBJ1-2, the full variable domain reads DGGITQSPKYLFRKEGQNVTLSCEQNLNHDAMYWYRQDPGQGLRLIYYSQIVNDFQKGDIAEGYSVSREKKESFPLTVTSAQKNPTAFYLCASTPTWGAPHGYTFGSGTRLTVV.

This sequence joins TRBV30 and TRBJ1-5; D unresolved. This CDR3 is 13 amino acids long. The ends were cut back, 0 bases at V and 5 bases at J, with 8 bases in the middle. The V gene's germline CDR1 is GTSNPN and CDR2 SVGIG (reference sequence). The CDR3 sequence: CAWSVERDQPQHF. CDR3 nucleotides: TGTGCCTGGAGTGTCGAAAGGGATCAGCCCCAGCATTTT.

This rearrangement joins TRBV6-5 to TRBJ1-6; D is ambiguous. The V gene's germline CDR1 is MNHEY and CDR2 SVGAGI. The CDR3 consists of 15 residues. V was trimmed by 5 bases and J by 0 bases, leaving 8 bases between them. CDR3 DNA: TGTGCCAGCAGTCGTATCAACTCCTATAATTCACCCCTCCACTTT. It codes for CASSRINSYNSPLHF.

The chain recombines TRBV27 with TRBJ1-6; D perhaps matches TRBD1 (6 bases). The germline CDR1 and CDR2 sequences are MNHEY and SMNVEV (reference sequence). Trimming took off 3 bases at V and 9 bases at J, with 6 bases between the two ends. The CDR3 loop spans 12 amino acids. This CDR3 is CASSFRGSPLHF. The CDR3 region has the DNA TGTGCCAGCAGTTTCAGGGGTTCACCCCTCCACTTT.

This chain connects TRBV5-8 to TRBJ2-3; 8 bases fit TRBD1. Germline-derived CDR1 and CDR2 are SGHTS and YDEGEE. This CDR3 contains 20 residues. The J segment lost 0 bases and the V segment lost 4 bases, leaving 19 bases of the junction unmatched. CDR3 sequence reads: CASSTRDRPIPPSSTDTQYF. The DNA of the CDR3 is TGTGCCAGCAGCACGCGGGACAGGCCCATACCGCCTTCTAGCACAGATACGCAGTATTTT.

The chain is built from TRBV7-3 and TRBJ2-2, with D hard to call. The length of the CDR3 is 16 residues. Trimming shortened V by 5 bases and J by 0 bases, and 13 bases separated the two germline ends. The germline CDR1 and CDR2 sequences are SGHTA and FQGTGA. The CDR3 nucleotides read TGTGCCAGCAGCCCCTCGGGCAGTACGAACACCGGGGAGCTGTTTTTT. This encodes CASSPSGSTNTGELFF.

V usage is TRBV5-1 and J usage is TRBJ2-5; D is undetermined. With 4 bases removed from V and 0 bases from J, the gap between germline ends came to 1 base. Germline-derived CDR1 and CDR2 are SGHRS and YFSETQ. The CDR3 totals 11 residues. In nucleotides, the CDR3 is TGCGCCAGCAGCCACCAAGAGACCCAGTACTTC. It encodes CASSHQETQYF.

The chain couples TRBV6-5 to TRBJ1-2; 7 bases map to TRBD1. The germline gives CDR1 MNHEY, CDR2 SVGAGI. The V segment lost 0 bases and the J segment 2 bases; nucleotides outside the gene matches: 3. The CDR3 length is 15 residues. In DNA, the CDR3 is TGTGCCAGCAGTTACTCTAGGGGACAGAACTATGGCTACACCTTC. Encoded protein: CASSYSRGQNYGYTF.

This chain joins TRBV21-1 and TRBJ1-1. TRBV21-1 has pseudogene status. The length of the CDR3 is 15 residues. The CDR3 sequence is CASRGNGQHYTEAFF. The CDR3 DNA reads as TGTGCCAGCCGCGGGAACGGGCAGCACTACACTGAAGCTTTCTTT.

The rearrangement links TRBV7-9 to TRBJ1-3; the D gene is possibly TRBD1 (5 bases). V shed 3 bases and J shed 3 bases, with 15 bases lying between them. The CDR3 has 16 amino acids. Per the germline V gene, CDR1 is SEHNR and CDR2 is FQNEAQ (reference sequence). The CDR3 reads CASSLDPGTDGNTIYF. The DNA for the CDR3 is TGTGCCAGCAGCTTGGATCCCGGGACGGATGGAAACACCATATATTTT. The complete variable domain, with remaining parts taken from reference TRBV7-9 and TRBJ1-3, reads DTGVSQNPRHKITKRGQNVTFRCDPISEHNRLYWYRQTLGQGPEFLTYFQNEAQLEKSRLLSDRFSAERPKGSFSTLEIQRTEQGDSAMYLCASSLDPGTDGNTIYFGEGSWLTVV.

The chain couples TRBV4-1 to TRBJ1-4; 7 nucleotides line up with TRBD1. The CDR3 has 14 residues. V gave up 3 bases and J gave up 5 bases; unmatched junction bases: 3. The germline V gene encodes CDR1 MGHRA and CDR2 YSYEKL. The CDR3 region has the DNA TGCGCCAGCAGCCAGACAGGGCCCAATGAAAAACTGTTTTTT. Translation: CASSQTGPNEKLFF.

The V call is TRBV24-1, the J call TRBJ2-1; 8 bases align to TRBD1. The CDR3 is 16 residues long. From germline, CDR1 is KGHDR and CDR2 SFDVKD. Unmatched junction bases numbered 12, after V lost 7 bases and J lost 5 bases. The CDR3 DNA is TGTGCCACCAGCCCGGACAGGGCAAAGGTAGACAATGAGCAGTTCTTC. Translated, it gives CATSPDRAKVDNEQFF.

The V gene is TRBV28, the J gene TRBJ1-1; D might be TRBD1 (5 bases). CDR1 is MDHEN, CDR2 SYDVKM, per germline. The CDR3 extends over 15 amino acids. Deletions cut 5 bases from V and 0 bases from J, with 13 bases between. For the CDR3, the DNA is TGTGCCAGCAGTCTACCCACAGGCGTGAACACTGAAGCTTTCTTT. It codes for CASSLPTGVNTEAFF.

This sequence joins TRBV19 and TRBJ2-4; tentative D call: TRBD1 (5 bases). This CDR3 region has 18 residues. V gave up 4 bases and J gave up 0 bases, with 19 bases separating them. The V gene's germline CDR1 is LNHDA and CDR2 SQIVND (reference sequence). The CDR3 reads CASSTARTNLVAKNIQYF. In DNA form, the CDR3 reads TGTGCCAGTAGTACCGCCAGGACAAATCTAGTAGCCAAAAACATTCAGTACTTC.

This clone was seen once. This CDR3 is CASSQYYDGNTIYF. The CDR3 DNA follows: TGTGCCAGCAGCCAATATTACGATGGAAACACCATATATTTT. The chain links TRBV3-1 (or the pseudogene TRBV3-2) to TRBJ1-3; D is unresolved. CDR1 and CDR2 from the germline V gene are LGHDT and YNNKEL (reference sequence). The CDR3 runs 14 residues. Trimming took 2 bases from V and 3 from J, leaving 8 bases between them.

The rearrangement joins TRBV5-6 to TRBJ1-6; weak D call: TRBD1 (6 bases). Germline assignment: CDR1 SGHDT and CDR2 YYEEEE. The V end was cut by 2 bases, the J end by 6 bases, with 12 bases between. The CDR3 totals 15 residues. The DNA of the CDR3 is TGTGCCAGCAGCTTACGGGGGGCTGGTAATTCACCCCTCCACTTT. Translating it yields CASSLRGAGNSPLHF.

The V gene is TRBV19, the J gene TRBJ1-1; D is perhaps TRBD1 (5 bases). Germline V gene sequence: CDR1 LNHDA, CDR2 SQIVND (reference sequence). The V end was cut by 10 bases, the J end by 6 bases, with 27 bases between. This CDR3 region has 16 residues. CDR3 nucleotides: TGTGCCACCACCTATGGGGACCCAGGGTTCGTCGCTGAAGCTTTCTTT. It codes for CATTYGDPGFVAEAFF.